This T cell receptor (beta chain) was sequenced in a study of blood T cells in healthy people across ages. Combining a sample-barcoded 5' primer with a J-beta primer mix, a second PCR ran for roughly 7 to 12 cycles. TCRdb reprocessed the 5' RACE reads via MiXCR and lists one record per CDR3 protein. Altogether approximately 730,000 distinct CDR3 sequences are present, 53% being singletons, with the ten largest covering around 41%. From germline, CDR1 is MNHEY and CDR2 SVGAGI. The CDR3 covers 13 residues. V lost 6 bases and J lost 10; bases outside the gene matches: 9. Sequencing was performed on blood. The chain couples TRBV6-5 to TRBJ1-2; TRBD1 matches at 9 bases. This clonotype originated in a man older than 75 in good health. In DNA form, the CDR3 reads TGTGCCAGCAGGGTCCGAGGGACAGGGCTCTACACCTTC. This sequence encodes CASRVRGTGLYTF.